This TCR beta chain was identified in a study of blood T cell repertoires in COVID-19. Study-wide background: Researchers got acute and convalescent COVID-19 samples from the United States, Italy and Spain.

CDR3 length: 15 residues. V was clipped by 2 bases and J by 4 bases, with 15 bases between them. Per the germline V gene, CDR1 is LNHDA and CDR2 is SQIVND (reference sequence). The data were produced by immunoSEQ multiplex PCR, yet TCRdb's version contains in-frame clones alone and is incomplete. Among tens of thousands of clones, more than 75% were seen once, and the ten largest hold roughly a fifth. The sequenced material came from peripheral blood. J is TRBJ2-7 and V is TRBV19, with D maybe TRBD1 (5 bases). The sequence derives from a man aged 45-60 years with active or convalescent COVID-19. The CDR3 nucleotides read TGTGCCAGTAGTATACACAGGAAAAGTGGGTACGAGCAGTACTTC. The encoded protein is CASSIHRKSGYEQYF.